This T cell receptor beta chain was found in a study of regulatory T cells in long-lasting Graves disease. Researchers made TCR beta libraries by using iRepertoire HTBI primers and running Arm-PCR on CDR3 regions. Using its own MiXCR run on the multiplex PCR reads, TCRdb lists one record per CDR3 protein. The table lists 350,000 to 450,000 distinct CDR3 sequences, about 12% of them singletons. Points from the study as a whole: Among persistent patients, a larger number of public clonotypes were shared (around 2,700) than among newly diagnosed patients (just over 950).

The table lists this clonotype with many counts. Its specificity is not known. From germline, CDR1 is SGHTA and CDR2 FQGTGA. Trimming took off 8 bases at V and 6 bases at J, with 20 bases between the two ends. The CDR3 loop spans 15 amino acids. Time point noted: newly diagnosed GD, antithyroid drugs for less than 3 months. Making the TCR library involved RNA that had been extracted from PBMCs. Guidelines of the American Thyroid Association were used to diagnose Graves' disease. The same sample was also used in a study of T cells in Graves' hyperthyroidism and ophthalmopathy. That study reports: Most thyroid clonotypes with frequency above 0.001 were detected in blood. Median prediction lead before ophthalmopathy onset was around 7 months with the model.

The clonotype was recovered from a woman between 18 and 29 years old with Graves disease. This rearrangement joins TRBV7-3 to TRBJ2-1, with D possibly called TRBD1 or TRBD2 (5 bases each). Sample: peripheral blood mononuclear cells (PBMCs), taken at new diagnosis, from a patient treated with antithyroid drugs. For the CDR3, the DNA is TGTGCCAGCGGGCCGTTTGGGCACGGGGCCAATGAGCAGTTCTTC. This codes for CASGPFGHGANEQFF.